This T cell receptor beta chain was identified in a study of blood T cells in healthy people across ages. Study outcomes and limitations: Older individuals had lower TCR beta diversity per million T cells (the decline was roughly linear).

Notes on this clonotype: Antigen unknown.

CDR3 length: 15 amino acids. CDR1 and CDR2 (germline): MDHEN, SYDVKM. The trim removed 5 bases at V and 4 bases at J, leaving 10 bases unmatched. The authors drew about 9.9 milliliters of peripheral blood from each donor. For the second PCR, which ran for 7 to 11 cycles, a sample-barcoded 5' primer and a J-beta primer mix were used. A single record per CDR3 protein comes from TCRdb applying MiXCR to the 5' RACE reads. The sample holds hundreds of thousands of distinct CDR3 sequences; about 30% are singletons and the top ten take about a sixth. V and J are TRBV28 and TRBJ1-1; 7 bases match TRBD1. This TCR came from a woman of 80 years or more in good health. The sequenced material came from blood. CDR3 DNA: TGTGCCAGCAGTATAGGACAGGCCGGGGGCACTGAAGCTTTCTTT. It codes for CASSIGQAGGTEAFF.